Shown below are 21 T cell receptor beta chains from a single sample sequenced in a study of T cell repertoires in cytomegalovirus infection. TCRdb ran MiXCR on the reads and lists one entry per CDR3 protein. The sample holds about 740,000 distinct CDR3 sequences, 35% to 45% seen once. The material sequenced was PBMCs. These receptors originate from a human donor in good health (CMV status not recorded). Some clones in this sample may be carry-over from other donors' samples.

The sample holds many counts of this clonotype. The rearrangement links TRBV29-1 to TRBJ1-3; D is uncertain. V lost 4 bases and J lost 0, with 7 bases in between. Germline V gene data show CDR1 as SQVTM and CDR2 as ANQGSEA. The CDR3 has 13 residues. The CDR3 DNA reads as TGCAGCGTTGTAACAAGCTCTGGAAACACCATATATTTT. Translated: CSVVTSSGNTIYF. The full variable domain, completed using reference TRBV29-1 and TRBJ1-3, is SAVISQKPSRDICQRGTSLTIQCQVDSQVTMMFWYRQQPGQSLTLIATANQGSEATYESGFVIDKFPISRPNLTFSTLTVSNMSPEDSSIYLCSVVTSSGNTIYFGEGSWLTVV.

This clonotype was counted a single time. The chain recombines TRBV27 with TRBJ2-7; D not resolved. This CDR3 spans 13 amino acids. V lost 3 bases to trimming and J lost 6 bases, with 12 bases between them. Germline loops: CDR1 MNHEY, CDR2 SMNVEV (reference sequence). The CDR3 DNA reads as TGTGCCAGCAGTTTCTCTAGTAGGAGCGAGCAGTACTTC. Translated, it gives CASSFSSRSEQYF.

This clonotype was detected only a few times. The chain links TRBV7-9 to TRBJ2-3; no clear D gene. Germline V gives CDR1 SEHNR, CDR2 FQNEAQ (reference sequence). CDR3 length: 14 residues. V lost 4 bases and J lost 7, with 15 bases in between. Here the CDR3 DNA reads TGTGCCAGCAGCTCCCCCAAACAGAAACATACGCAGTATTTT. Its translation: CASSSPKQKHTQYF.

The rearrangement uses TRBV6-2 or TRBV6-3 and TRBJ1-2; D is possibly TRBD1 (5 bases). Between the trimmed V and J ends, which lost 2 bases and 0 bases, there was a span of 13 bases. Germline CDR1 reads MNHEY; CDR2 reads SVGEGT. The CDR3 is 16 amino acids. CDR3 nucleotides: TGTGCCAGCAGTTACGGCAGGGCACAATCTAACTATGGCTACACCTTC. This encodes CASSYGRAQSNYGYTF.

This clonotype was counted between two and nine times. This sequence joins TRBV5-8 and TRBJ1-6; weak D call: TRBD1 (6 bases). Germline CDR1 and CDR2: SGHTS and YDEGEE. The CDR3 loop spans 17 amino acids. Trimming took off 2 bases at V and 0 bases at J, with 12 bases between the two ends. The CDR3 bases are TGTGCCAGCAGCTTTGAACAGGGAAACTCCTATAATTCACCCCTCCACTTT. Amino acid sequence: CASSFEQGNSYNSPLHF.

This clonotype was detected only a few times. The chain links TRBV27 to TRBJ1-1; 8 bases are shared with TRBD1. Trimming cost V 5 bases and J 4 bases; bases outside gene matches: 6. There are 14 residues in the CDR3. CDR1 MNHEY and CDR2 SMNVEV come from the germline V gene (reference sequence). The chain's CDR3 is CASSNRGVGTEAFF. CDR3 DNA: TGTGCCAGCAGTAACAGGGGGGTGGGCACTGAAGCTTTCTTT.

This clonotype was counted ten times or more. This rearrangement joins TRBV7-9 to TRBJ2-7; D might be TRBD2 (6 bases). This CDR3 has 18 amino acids. The V gene lost 5 bases and the J gene lost 0 bases, with 23 bases spanning the gap. Germline assignment: CDR1 SEHNR and CDR2 FQNEAQ (reference sequence). The CDR3 sequence is CASSPPGGIVGSSYEQYF. The CDR3 DNA reads as TGTGCCAGCAGCCCACCTGGGGGGATTGTGGGGAGCTCCTACGAGCAGTACTTC.

The rearrangement joins TRBV28 to TRBJ2-7, with D possibly TRBD1 on 5 matching bases. The germline CDR1 and CDR2 sequences are MDHEN and SYDVKM. This CDR3 has 14 residues. Trimming took off 6 bases at V and 5 bases at J, with 17 bases between the two ends. CDR3 coding DNA: TGTGCCAGCAGCCGCCCTGCCAGGGTCCACGAGCAGTACTTC. Residues: CASSRPARVHEQYF. Looking up the rest from reference TRBV28 and TRBJ2-7 gives the full variable domain: DVKVTQSSRYLVKRTGEKVFLECVQDMDHENMFWYRQDPGLGLRLIYFSYDVKMKEKGDIPEGYSVSREKKERFSLILESASTNQTSMYLCASSRPARVHEQYFGPGTRLTVT.

In the case of this clonotype: In this CDR3 the conserved last residue, phenylalanine or tryptophan, is missing, so a read error is likely. This chain uses TRBV12-3 or TRBV12-4 with TRBJ1-2, with 8 nucleotides matching TRBD1. V trimming: 6 bases; J trimming: 4 bases; junction bases outside the gene matches: 4. The CDR3 covers 13 residues. CDR3 coding DNA: TGTGCCAGCAGCCAGGACAGGGTCTATGGCTACACCATC. Its protein product is CASSQDRVYGYTI.

V is TRBV4-1 and J is TRBJ2-1, with 8 bases identical to TRBD1. The CDR3 runs to 17 residues. V lost 4 bases and J lost 6; bases outside the gene matches: 14. Germline V CDR1 and CDR2: MGHRA, YSYEKL. The CDR3: CASSLIGQGLYGNEQFF. The CDR3 region has the DNA TGCGCCAGCAGCCTCATAGGACAGGGTCTCTACGGCAATGAGCAGTTCTTC.

This clonotype appeared many times. The chain links TRBV6-2 or TRBV6-3 to TRBJ1-1, with D tentatively TRBD1 (6 bases). The CDR3 has 15 residues. CDR1 is MNHEY and CDR2 is SVGEGT in the germline V gene. Trimming left V 4 bases short and J 6 bases short, with 18 bases between. Written as DNA, the CDR3 is TGTGCCAGCAGTTCGCGGGGGGGCTTACCTCCTGAAGCTTTCTTT. Translated, it gives CASSSRGGLPPEAFF.

This CDR3 reads CASSHGTGFEYF. CDR3 DNA: TGTGCCAGCAGCCATGGGACAGGGTTCGAGTATTTT. V is TRBV11-2 and J is TRBJ2-3, with 9 bases that match TRBD1. J was trimmed by 13 bases and V by 5 bases; bases with no gene match: 7. Germline CDR1 reads SGHAT; CDR2 reads FQNNGV. This CDR3 has 12 residues. Filled out from reference TRBV11-2 and TRBJ2-3, the complete variable domain reads EAGVAQSPRYKIIEKRQSVAFWCNPISGHATLYWYQQILGQGPKLLIQFQNNGVVDDSQLPKDRFSAERLKGVDSTLKIQPAKLEDSAVYLCASSHGTGFEYFGPGTRLTVL.

The J gene is TRBJ2-2, the V gene TRBV27; 10 nucleotides line up with TRBD2. The CDR3 has 17 residues. The V gene's germline CDR1 is MNHEY and CDR2 SMNVEV (reference sequence). The trim removed 3 bases at V and 3 bases at J, leaving 7 bases unmatched. The CDR3 spells CASSLSGGAGDTGELFF. CDR3 bases: TGTGCCAGCAGTTTGAGCGGGGGGGCCGGGGACACCGGGGAGCTGTTTTTT.

This clonotype was seen a few times. The CDR3 nucleotides are TGTGCCAGTGGTTCCCAGAACGAGGTGTACAATGAGCAGTTCTTC. This gives the protein CASGSQNEVYNEQFF. J is TRBJ2-1 and V is TRBV12-3 or TRBV12-4; no clear D gene. V gave up 9 bases and J gave up 4 bases, with 19 bases separating them. The CDR3 consists of 15 residues.

The rearrangement links TRBV2 to TRBJ1-4; D ambiguous. The V and J ends lost 4 bases and 2 bases respectively, with 5 bases between them. Looked up from germline, CDR1 is SNHLY and CDR2 is FYNNEI. The CDR3 runs to 13 residues. The CDR3 region has the DNA TGTGCCAGCAGTGTACTGACTAATGAAAAACTGTTTTTT. Protein: CASSVLTNEKLFF.

This clonotype was recorded once. A clone one base away is much larger, so this may be a read error. The chain uses TRBV5-1 and TRBJ2-3, with D possibly being TRBD2 (5 bases). Germline V gives CDR1 SGHRS, CDR2 YFSETQ. The CDR3 spans 16 residues. Trimming removed 4 bases from V and 3 bases from J, with 18 bases in between. This chain's CDR3 is CASSIGPAVKTDTQYF. DNA for the CDR3: TGCGCCAGCAGCATCGGACCAGCGGTAAAGACAGATACGCAGTATTTT.

There are a few counts of this clonotype. This chain joins TRBV7-2 and TRBJ2-7; the D is unclear. V lost 1 base, J lost 0 bases, and 13 bases lay in between. The CDR3 length is 16 residues. Germline V gene lookup returns CDR1 SGHTA and CDR2 FQGNSA. The CDR3 is CASSLESGWSSYEQYF. CDR3 bases: TGTGCCAGCAGCTTAGAAAGTGGGTGGAGCTCCTACGAGCAGTACTTC. Combining the CDR3 with reference TRBV7-2 and TRBJ2-7 gives the whole variable domain GAGVSQSPSNKVTEKGKDVELRCDPISGHTALYWYRQSLGQGLEFLIYFQGNSAPDKSGLPSDRFSAERTGGSVSTLTIQRTQQEDSAVYLCASSLESGWSSYEQYFGPGTRLTVT.

The rearrangement joins TRBV2 to TRBJ2-7; possible D gene TRBD1, 5 bases. This CDR3 is built from 16 residues. The germline CDR1 and CDR2 sequences are SNHLY and FYNNEI. Trimming removed 6 bases from V and 4 bases from J, with 22 bases in between. CDR3 protein: CASRDNRQLLSYEQYF. The CDR3 DNA follows: TGTGCCAGCAGGGACAATAGACAGCTCCTATCTTACGAGCAGTACTTC.

The chain uses TRBV7-6 and TRBJ2-5, with a tentative D call TRBD1 (6 bases). The CDR3 extends over 20 amino acids. Per the germline V gene, CDR1 is SGHVS and CDR2 is FNYEAQ. V lost 5 bases and J lost 0, with 28 bases in between. The CDR3 bases are TGTGCCAGCAGCCAGGGGCAAAAAGGGTGGGCAGGGGACCACCAAGAGACCCAGTACTTC. Translated: CASSQGQKGWAGDHQETQYF.

This clonotype was detected many times. The chain employs TRBV7-9 and TRBJ2-6; 9 bases are shared with TRBD1. Per the germline V gene, CDR1 is SEHNR and CDR2 is FQNEAQ (reference sequence). Trimming cost V 5 bases and J 0 bases; bases outside gene matches: 5. There are 17 residues in the CDR3. Written as DNA, the CDR3 is TGTGCCAGCAGCCGGGACAGGGCGATCTCTGGGGCCAACGTCCTGACTTTC. This encodes CASSRDRAISGANVLTF.

The table lists this clonotype with a few counts. The gene calls are TRBV10-3 and TRBJ2-1; 8 bases are shared with TRBD2. CDR1 and CDR2 (germline): ENHRY, SYGVKD. This CDR3 is built from 15 residues. Unmatched junction bases numbered 4, after V lost 2 bases and J lost 4 bases. CDR3 sequence (DNA): TGTGCCATCAGTGAGAATAGCGGGACTTACAATGAGCAGTTCTTC. The encoded protein is CAISENSGTYNEQFF.